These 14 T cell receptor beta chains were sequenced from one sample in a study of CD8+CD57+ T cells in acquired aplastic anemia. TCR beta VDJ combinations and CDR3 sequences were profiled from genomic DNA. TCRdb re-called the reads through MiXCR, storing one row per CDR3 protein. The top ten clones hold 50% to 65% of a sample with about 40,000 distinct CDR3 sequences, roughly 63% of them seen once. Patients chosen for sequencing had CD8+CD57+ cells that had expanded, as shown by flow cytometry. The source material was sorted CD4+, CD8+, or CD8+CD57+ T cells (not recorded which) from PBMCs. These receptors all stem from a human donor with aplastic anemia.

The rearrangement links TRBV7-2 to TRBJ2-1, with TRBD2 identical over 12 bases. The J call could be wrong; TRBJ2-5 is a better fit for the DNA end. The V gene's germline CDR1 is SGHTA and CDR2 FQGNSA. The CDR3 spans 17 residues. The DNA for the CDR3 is TGTGCCAGCAGCTTAGGGCTCCTAGCGGGGGGGCAAGAGACCCAGTACTTC. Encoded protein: CASSLGLLAGGQETQYF.

As DNA, the CDR3 is TGTGCCAGTAGTGCCCATCCTTTTAGCGAGCAGTACGTC. It is translated as CASSAHPFSEQYV. J is TRBJ2-7 and V is TRBV19; D is unclear. Trimming cost V 5 bases and J 6 bases, with 14 bases left between them. Germline CDR1 reads LNHDA; CDR2 reads SQIVND (reference sequence). The CDR3 loop spans 13 amino acids.

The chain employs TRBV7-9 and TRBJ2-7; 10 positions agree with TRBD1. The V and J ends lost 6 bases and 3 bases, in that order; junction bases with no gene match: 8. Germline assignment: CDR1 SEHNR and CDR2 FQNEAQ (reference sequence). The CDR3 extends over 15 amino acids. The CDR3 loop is CASRGSTGGYYEQYF. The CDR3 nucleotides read TGTGCCAGCAGGGGCTCGACAGGGGGCTACTACGAGCAGTACTTC.

This chain's CDR3 is CASNRRGYTF. In nucleotides, the CDR3 is TGTGCCAGTAATCGCAGGGGCTACACCTTC. The J gene is TRBJ1-2, the V gene TRBV19; D remains unclear. This CDR3 has 10 residues. CDR1 is LNHDA and CDR2 is SQIVND in the germline V gene (reference sequence). With 7 bases removed from V and 8 bases from J, the gap between germline ends came to 8 bases.

CDR3 sequence: CAIRGGRLSYEQYF. CDR3 DNA sequence: TGTGCCATCCGGGGGGGTAGACTCAGTTACGAGCAGTACTTC. The chain has TRBV10-3 and TRBJ2-7; 8 nucleotides match TRBD2. Germline CDR1 reads ENHRY; CDR2 reads SYGVKD. Trimming cost V 8 bases and J 4 bases; bases outside gene matches: 10. This CDR3 comprises 14 residues.

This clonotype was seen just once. This CDR3 is CASSTPGRWAEAFF. The DNA of the CDR3 is TGTGCCAGTAGTACCCCAGGTAGATGGGCTGAAGCTTTCTTT. The rearrangement joins TRBV19 to TRBJ1-1, with D uncertain. The CDR3 loop spans 14 amino acids. Germline V gives CDR1 LNHDA, CDR2 SQIVND (reference sequence). V was shortened by 4 bases and J by 6 bases, with 15 bases between the two germline ends.

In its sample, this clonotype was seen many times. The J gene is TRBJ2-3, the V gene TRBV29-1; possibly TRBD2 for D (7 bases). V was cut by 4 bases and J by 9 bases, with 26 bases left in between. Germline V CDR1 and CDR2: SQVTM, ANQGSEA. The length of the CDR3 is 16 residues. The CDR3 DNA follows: TGCAGCGTTGCCGGGGGGCACAGGGATTCCGAGGGGACGCAGTATTTT. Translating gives CSVAGGHRDSEGTQYF.

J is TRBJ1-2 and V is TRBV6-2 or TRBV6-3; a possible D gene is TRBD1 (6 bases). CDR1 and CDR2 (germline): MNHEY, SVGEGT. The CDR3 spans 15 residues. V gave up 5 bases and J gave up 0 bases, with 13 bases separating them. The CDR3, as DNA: TGTGCCAGCAGTGGACAGTCCTCGACTAACTATGGCTACACCTTC. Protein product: CASSGQSSTNYGYTF.

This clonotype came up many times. Here the CDR3 DNA reads TGCGCCAGCAGTGAGCCCCTTTCTAGCGGGTGGAGGGGAGACGAGCAGTACTTC. This codes for CASSEPLSSGWRGDEQYF. This rearrangement joins TRBV10-2 to TRBJ2-7; 8 bases agree with TRBD2. V gave up 2 bases and J gave up 5 bases; unmatched junction bases: 17. The V gene's germline CDR1 is WSHSY and CDR2 SAAADI. This CDR3 comprises 18 residues.

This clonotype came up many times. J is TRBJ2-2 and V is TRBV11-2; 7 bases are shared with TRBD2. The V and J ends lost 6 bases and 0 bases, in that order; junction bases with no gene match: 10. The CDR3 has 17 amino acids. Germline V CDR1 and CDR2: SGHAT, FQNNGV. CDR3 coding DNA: TGTGCCAGCAGAGCGCATTCGGCGGGGGCGAACACCGGGGAGCTGTTTTTT. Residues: CASRAHSAGANTGELFF.

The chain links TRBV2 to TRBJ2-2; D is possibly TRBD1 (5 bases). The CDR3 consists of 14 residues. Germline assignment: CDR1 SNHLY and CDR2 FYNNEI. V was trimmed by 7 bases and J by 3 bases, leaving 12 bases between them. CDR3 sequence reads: CASKVVGDTGELFF. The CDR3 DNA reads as TGTGCCAGCAAGGTGGTAGGGGACACCGGGGAGCTGTTTTTT.

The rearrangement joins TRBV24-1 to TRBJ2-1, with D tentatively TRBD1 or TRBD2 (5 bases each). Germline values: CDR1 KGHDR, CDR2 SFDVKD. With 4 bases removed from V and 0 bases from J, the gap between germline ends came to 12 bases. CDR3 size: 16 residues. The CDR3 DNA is TGTGCCACCAGTGACCGGGACGCCAGCTCCTACAATGAGCAGTTCTTC. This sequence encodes CATSDRDASSYNEQFF.

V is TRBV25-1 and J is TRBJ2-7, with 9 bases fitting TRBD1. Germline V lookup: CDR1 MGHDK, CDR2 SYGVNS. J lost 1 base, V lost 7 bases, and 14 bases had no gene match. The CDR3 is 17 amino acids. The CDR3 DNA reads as TGTGCCAGCATCGTATCCCTCCCGGGACAGGGATCCTACGAGCAGTACTTC. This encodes CASIVSLPGQGSYEQYF.

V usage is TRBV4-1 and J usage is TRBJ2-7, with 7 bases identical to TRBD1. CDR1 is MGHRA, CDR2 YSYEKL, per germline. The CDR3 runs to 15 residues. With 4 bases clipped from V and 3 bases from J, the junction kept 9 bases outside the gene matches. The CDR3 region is CASSLERGLVYEQYF. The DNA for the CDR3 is TGCGCCAGCAGCCTCGAAAGGGGGCTGGTCTACGAGCAGTACTTC.